This is a list of T cell receptor beta chains from one sample in a study of cytomegalovirus exposure and HLA in healthy donors. Measured with immunoSEQ multiplex PCR; TCRdb has only the in-frame clones, and not every one. This repertoire shows some 150,000 clones, roughly 89% found once; its top ten account for about 10%. Sequencing was carried out using PBMCs. These receptors all stem from a woman in her late teens or twenties in good health and CMV-seropositive. CDR3s include the opening cysteine and the closing phenylalanine or tryptophan. Fields, in order: V gene, J gene, CDR3 length, D gene, CDR3 protein, CDR3 DNA. A D gene is named only where the DNA matches it firmly.

TRBV6-5,TRBJ1-1,14,TRBD1,CASRGQGAKTEAFF,TGTGCCAGCAGAGGACAGGGGGCGAAAACTGAAGCTTTCTTT
TRBV6-6,TRBJ2-5,11,NA,CASTGVGTQYF,TGTGCCAGCACCGGGGTCGGGACCCAGTACTTC
TRBV5-4,TRBJ1-1,12,TRBD1,CASSTPGQQAFF,TGTGCCAGCAGCACTCCGGGACAGCAAGCTTTCTTT
TRBV5-6,TRBJ1-1,14,NA,CASSLESMNTEAFF,TGTGCCAGCAGCTTGGAATCTATGAACACTGAAGCTTTCTTT
TRBV6-5,TRBJ1-3,13,NA,CASTPPVGNTIYF,TGTGCCAGCACTCCCCCGGTTGGAAACACCATATATTTT
TRBV11-1,TRBJ2-1,14,TRBD2,CASGLAGNYNEQFF,TGTGCCAGCGGACTAGCCGGAAATTACAATGAGCAGTTCTTC
TRBV5-1,TRBJ2-2,16,TRBD2,CASSAPSGGAVGELFF,TGCGCCAGCAGCGCCCCTAGCGGGGGGGCGGTCGGGGAGCTGTTTTTT
TRBV4-2,TRBJ1-1,14,TRBD1,CASSLGQGASEAFF,TGTGCCAGCAGCCTCGGACAGGGGGCATCAGAAGCTTTCTTT
TRBV5-1,TRBJ1-1,13,NA,CASSLITNTEAFF,TGCGCCAGCAGCCTAATCACGAACACTGAAGCTTTCTTT
TRBV7-2,TRBJ2-7,14,NA,CASSFGVLLGEQYF,TGTGCCAGCAGCTTCGGGGTACTTCTGGGGGAGCAGTACTTC
TRBV21-1,TRBJ1-1,14,NA,CASSIEGGNTEAFF,TGTGCCAGCAGCATAGAAGGCGGGAACACTGAAGCTTTCTTT